This T cell receptor beta chain stems from a study of cytomegalovirus exposure and HLA in healthy donors. From germline, CDR1 is LGHNA and CDR2 YSLEER. CDR3 length equals 16 residues. V shed 0 bases and J 2 bases; nucleotides not matched to a gene: 4. The PCR was carried out with 60 Vbeta primers and 13 Jbeta primers. The data were produced by immunoSEQ multiplex PCR, yet TCRdb's version contains in-frame clones alone and is incomplete. The sample has approximately 180,000 clones, roughly 87% seen once. This receptor was taken from a girl under two years old in good health and CMV-seronegative. Sequencing used PBMCs. The V and J genes are TRBV4-3 and TRBJ2-3, with 8 bases fitting TRBD1. The CDR3 loop is CASSQERTGYTDTQYF. For the CDR3, the DNA is TGCGCCAGCAGCCAAGAAAGGACAGGGTACACAGATACGCAGTATTTT.